This TCR beta chain was sequenced in a study of cytomegalovirus exposure and HLA in healthy donors (dated by TCRdb to 2017 to 2019). Turning to the overall study: An earlier analysis of 550 to 700 of the donors reported roughly 270 Gb of sequence data and approximately 110 million unique TCR beta sequences from about 200 million T cells. The study combined high-throughput TCR immunosequencing, statistical association of individual TCRs with disease status, and machine learning to predict cytomegalovirus infection status. The T cell repertoires of under 750 subjects were profiled by immunosequencing and related to cytomegalovirus serostatus. Because of strong linkage in the cohort, five DR-DQ haplotypes were treated as single units for association and clustering. Across some 400 genotyped donors of the cohort, an average of approximately 220,000 unique TCR beta nucleotide sequences per donor were sequenced, and around 19% of those sequences were non-productive. In a later genetic analysis, genome-wide SNP genotypes for 398 of the 666 donors were used, and that subset was treated as a discovery cohort. The aim of the study was to test whether cataloging public T cell receptors could identify signatures of past pathogen exposure. Of the roughly 400 genotyped donors, roughly 80% fell in the genetic ancestry cluster associated with self-reported Caucasian donors. Donor age, sex, ethnicity and CMV serostatus were compiled alongside the repertoire data. To study patterns of TCR occurrence, a later analysis re-analyzed previously published TCR beta repertoires from several hundred donors and added high-resolution HLA genotyping. Typing coverage varied by locus: 629-630 donors for A, B, C, DRB1 and DQB1; approximately 520 for DQA1; about 570 for DPA1; around 450 for DPB1. An earlier analysis of around 540 of the donors applied high-throughput TCR beta sequencing to assess whether each TCR beta V gene segment acted as functional or pseudogenic. Class I and class II HLA loci were covered by the typing at four-digit resolution. All discovery cohort repertoires had been generated using a single sequencing platform. In addition to the first cohort of approximately 670 subjects, a separate validation cohort of over 90 different subjects was used. Rather than drawing on any new phenotypic data, the later analysis identified candidate immune exposures from TCR beta sequences and the way those sequences occurred across donors. An early release that covered several hundred HLA-typed donors contained about 300 gigabases of sequencing data and 85 million to 100 million unique TCR sequences.

As for this clone: The antigen it binds to is not known. No base qualities exist here, and no much larger clone lies one base off it.

Study-level results and caveats: Linkage disequilibrium might explain the correlated functional status among segregating V segments, but an unknown experimental factor could not be ruled out. Broadly in line with IMGT annotations, most TCR beta V segments showed up in productive rearrangements about 90% or about 30% of the time in an earlier analysis of approximately 600 of the donors. A further reported finding was that TCR beta sequences accurately predicted the HLA-A and HLA-B alleles for most subjects in the first cohort. Roughly uniform sequencing depth across donors was assumed in presence/absence analyses, although this assumption may not hold. Because some donors lacked HLA typing at each locus, the association tests relied only on the typed subset. Three of the identified cytomegalovirus-associated TCR beta chains were confirmed in vitro to be specific for cytomegalovirus antigens. According to a later analysis, parvovirus B19, influenza, CMV and Epstein-Barr virus appeared linked to several top co-occurrence clusters. Because counts were too low, roughly 16 rarely observed V segments, including chromosome 9 orphons, were left out of the earlier analysis of several hundred of the donors. Compared with the roughly 700-donor mean, donors in an Asian-associated ancestry cluster had fewer N-insertions in productive TCRs, according to a later genetic analysis. Strong co-occurrence of HLA alleles, especially DR and DQ, made assigning TCR associations to individual alleles difficult. Compared with equally common non-associated chains, HLA-associated TCR beta chains in a later analysis were more clonally expanded and had lower generation probabilities. Specific HLA alleles were associated with 15,000 to 20,000 TCR beta sequences at a false discovery rate of 0.05 in a later analysis. A group of highly shared sequence variants was considered likely to be a technical artifact of the sequencing pipeline. Cytomegalovirus status was reported to be diagnosed by the classifier with high specificity and sensitivity in both the original and validation cohorts. The study gave a list of 150 to 200 TCR beta chains associated with cytomegalovirus. CMV serostatus was the only immune exposure information available for the cohort. Across donors, most TCR sequences were observed very rarely, whereas some public TCRs were present in many individuals. The authors suggested that the approach could potentially be generalized to other disease states and immunological phenotypes. In a later analysis, the rate of TCR association differed among HLA loci, with DRB1 alleles having the most associated TCRs and HLA-C alleles having the fewest. V-gene and J-gene trimming of TCR beta chains was associated with a missense DCLRE1C variant in a later genetic analysis, and the association was replicated in an independent cohort. In a later analysis, most CMV-associated TCR beta chains were found to appear HLA-restricted, with HLA associations seemingly driven largely by CMV exposure. Only TCR beta chains were sequenced in this cohort, and the absence of alpha or paired-chain data limited detectable features.

The cohort comprised hundreds of healthy bone marrow donors. At the time of sampling, every cohort member was nominally healthy, though immune exposures that went unrecorded were likely present. The donor was CMV seronegative and belonged to the group of around 400 seronegative cohort members. A peripheral blood sample was provided by each donor, and peripheral blood mononuclear cells were used for TCR beta sequencing. The Qiagen DNeasy Blood Extraction Kit was used to extract genomic DNA from the blood cell samples. The library came from the immunoSEQ multiplex PCR assay. For the multiplex PCR, a mixture combining 60 forward primers for TCR Vbeta segments and 13 reverse primers for TCR Jbeta segments was used. Amplification of the CDR3 region of rearranged TCR beta genes was performed with a multiplex PCR assay on genomic DNA. The amplified TCR beta libraries were sequenced on the Illumina HiSeq System as 87-base-pair reads. Per the original workflow: In a later analysis, roughly 80 million unique TCR beta chains were counted across the 690 or so repertoires, and some 10 million of these chains were shared by at least two donors. Raw reads were error-corrected and collapsed into unique sequences by a nearest-neighbor algorithm in which closely related sequences were merged to remove PCR and sequencing errors. To assign V, D and J gene segments, CDR3 sequences were aligned to IMGT reference sequences. For a sequence to be retained, a match of at least six nucleotides was required to both a V gene segment and a J gene segment. Rearrangements were called productive when the CDR3 lacked stop codons and stayed in frame with V and J; all others were non-productive. Following IMGT convention, CDR3 was defined as the stretch from the second conserved V-encoded cysteine to the conserved J-encoded phenylalanine. The earlier analysis of approximately 590 of the donors excluded any sequence lacking an unambiguous match to a single V gene segment. An earlier analysis of some 500 of the donors classified V segments as functional when productive rearrangements were above 56.7% and as segregating when the standard deviation between donors was above 5%. A statistical classification framework was built to diagnose cytomegalovirus status from the catalog of TCR beta chain sequences. A later analysis assigned V and J genes by comparing TCR nucleotide sequences with IMGT/GENE-DB human TR gene sequences. In a later analysis, CDR3 sequences and most-parsimonious VDJ recombination scenarios were assigned using the TCRdist pipeline. In a later analysis, each TCR beta chain was defined by its CDR3 amino acid sequence together with its V-gene family, and reads lacking a unique V-gene family were excluded. A later analysis removed several hundred highly shared, low-generation-probability nucleotide sequences to deal with suspected cross-contamination and a sequencing artifact. For each public chain, a later analysis derived a clonal expansion index from normalized ranks of inferred template counts within each repertoire. In a later analysis, generation probabilities were computed using a VDJ recombination model fitted to out-of-frame rearrangements, and the results were checked against IGoR. A later analysis scored TCR-TCR, TCR-HLA and TCR-CMV co-occurrence with hypergeometric tests, applying a repertoire-size bias correction to TCR pairs. In a later analysis, false discovery rates were estimated by permuting HLA or CMV assignments 20 times. In a later analysis, co-occurring TCRs were grouped using DBSCAN, and TCRdist sequence similarity was added for clustering within HLA-allele-positive subsets. Repertoires with fewer than 30,000 or more than 120,000 public chains were left out of co-occurrence clustering, as were about five repertoires with anomalous nucleotide sharing. Drawn from immuneACCESS, this table holds only the in-frame rearrangements with V and J called that TCRdb kept. Clones are partly lost; checked studies trace under half to an unresolved V gene and leave the rest unexplained. The V and J calls and clone size come from that table; D and trimming were worked out from the DNA. The sample profile shows some 120,000 clones; 73% of them were found once. Less than 4.5% of the sample goes to the ten largest clones.

Source material: PBMCs. This sequence was found in a middle-aged woman in good health and CMV-seronegative.

The sequenced DNA: TGTGCCAGCAGCTTAGCGTCGGCAGGGGGTCTCTATGGCTACACCTTC. Translated, this gives CASSLASAGGLYGYTF. The chain is assembled from TRBV7-9 and TRBJ1-2, and 7 bases in between align with TRBD1. From the germline V gene (reference sequence), CDR1 is SEHNR and CDR2 is FQNEAQ. V lost 0 bases and J lost 4 bases, and the count of bases not matched to a germline gene is 8. Counted from cysteine to phenylalanine, this CDR3 has 16 amino acids. The only DNA kept is the CDR3, 48 bases in frame from the first base.